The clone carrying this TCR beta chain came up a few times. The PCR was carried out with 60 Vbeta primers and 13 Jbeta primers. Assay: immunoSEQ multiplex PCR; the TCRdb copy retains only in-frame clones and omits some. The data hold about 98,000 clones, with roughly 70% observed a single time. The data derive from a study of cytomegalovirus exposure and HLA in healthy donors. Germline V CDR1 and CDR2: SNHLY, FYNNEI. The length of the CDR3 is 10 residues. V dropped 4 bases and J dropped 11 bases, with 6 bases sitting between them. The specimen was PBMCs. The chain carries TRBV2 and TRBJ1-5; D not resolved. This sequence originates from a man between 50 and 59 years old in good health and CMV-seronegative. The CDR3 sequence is CASSGQSQHF. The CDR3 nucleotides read TGTGCCAGCAGTGGCCAGTCCCAGCATTTT.